Sequencing of this T cell receptor beta chain was carried out in a study of T cell responses to AZD1222 COVID-19 vaccine (dated by TCRdb to the early 2020s). Regarding the complete study: A total of approximately 250 trial participants underwent TCR sequencing, of whom 207 had received two doses of AZD1222 and roughly 26 had received two doses of the MenACWY control vaccine. Trial participants were enrolled into age subgroups of 18-55, 56-69 and 70-plus years, which contained approximately 150, 28 and 58 TCR-sequenced participants, respectively.

Per the publication, the time point label means: about 28 days (+/-7) after the second vaccine dose. AZD1222 recipients given second doses at about 4 weeks or at about 12 weeks were pooled, since spike-specific TCR depth and breadth were not found to differ between the two schedules. Vaccinee samples were obtained from the UK trials COV001 and COV002, which included a single-blind randomized controlled phase 2/3 trial of AZD1222 (ChAdOx1 nCoV-19) in healthy adults. Trial participant PBMC samples were collected at day 0 and day 28 after the second dose for TCRbeta chain sequencing. Turning to this clone: The specificity of this receptor is unknown. Within one base of it there is no much larger clone, and no base qualities were kept.

Paper-wide results and their limitations: CD4 TCRs associated with the vaccine covered the entire spike protein, and the dominant responses were in regions 160-218 and 743-854. Conclusions about previously exposed vaccinees are limited, since just five or six AZD1222 recipients were seropositive for SARS-CoV-2 at baseline. Because no day 14 peak-response samples were available, the repertoires could be characterized only after the peak T cell response. In the small 56-69-year group, the increase in depth fell short of significance, most likely because of low power. Epitopes outside the regions mutated in the B.1.351 and B.1.1.7 variants were reportedly recognized by nearly half of the unique spike-specific TCRs. Spike-specific TCR breadth and depth rose significantly after two AZD1222 doses compared with day 0 and with MenACWY recipients. Participants were mostly white British, with more females than males. The authors suggested clonal diversity may have been underestimated.

In the germline V gene (reference sequence), CDR1 corresponds to SGHNT and CDR2 to YYREEE. The CDR3 measures 15 amino acids from cysteine to phenylalanine. The kept DNA is CDR3 alone, 45 bases in frame from the first base. Relative to germline, V is 2 bases shorter and J is 3 bases shorter, with 15 bases between their ends. The CDR3 regions of human TCRbeta chains were analyzed by immunosequencing. Per the source publication's procedure: Repertoire TCRs were checked for matches against a reference library of SARS-CoV-2-specific TCRs that had been generated using the MIRA antigen-specificity platform. Breadth meant the fraction of unique TCRs that were SARS-CoV-2-associated, whereas depth meant the fraction of total T cells that were SARS-CoV-2-associated. Each spike-specific TCR was assigned to its reactive spike region and to a CD4 or CD8 class using the MIRA data. Log10-transformed breadth and depth values were compared by one-way ANOVA with Sidak's multiple comparisons tests. TCRdb obtained this table from immuneACCESS and retained in-frame rearrangements with V and J assigned. These tables miss some clones; where compared with another copy, unresolved V genes account for less than half of the shortfall, and the remainder is unexplained. V and J calls plus clone size are reproduced from that table; the DNA served to infer D and trimming. For this sample there are some 120,000 clones; roughly 88% appear just once. Jointly, the top ten make up roughly 6.1% of the sample.

The sequenced sample was peripheral blood, obtained 28 days after the second AZD1222 dose. The chain joins TRBV5-4 to TRBJ2-7, with the D gene not clear enough to name. The origin of this receptor is an adult who received the AZD1222 COVID-19 vaccine. The CDR3 protein sequence reads: CASSFVGMEYYEQYF. The bases are TGTGCCAGCAGCTTCGTAGGGATGGAGTACTACGAGCAGTACTTC.